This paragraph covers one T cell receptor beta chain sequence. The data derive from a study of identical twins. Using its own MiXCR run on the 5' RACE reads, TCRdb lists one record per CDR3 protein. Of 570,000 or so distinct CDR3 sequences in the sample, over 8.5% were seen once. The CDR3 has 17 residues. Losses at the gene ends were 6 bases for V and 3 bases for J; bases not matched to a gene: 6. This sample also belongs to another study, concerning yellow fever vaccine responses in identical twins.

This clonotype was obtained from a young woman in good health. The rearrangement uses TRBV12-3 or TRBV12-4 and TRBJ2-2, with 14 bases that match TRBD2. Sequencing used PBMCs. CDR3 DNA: TGTGCCAGCAGCAGGACTAGCGGGGGGAGAGACACCGGGGAGCTGTTTTTT. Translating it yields CASSRTSGGRDTGELFF.